This TCR beta chain derives from a study of blood T cells in healthy people across ages. CDR1 is MNHEY and CDR2 is SVGAGI in the germline V gene. The CDR3 has 14 residues. Trimming left V 6 bases short and J 4 bases short, with 15 bases between. For the second PCR, which ran for roughly 6 to 12 cycles, a sample-barcoded 5' primer and a J-beta primer mix were used. Each sample yielded at least 2.5 million CDR3-containing paired-end reads. TCRdb reprocessed the 5' RACE reads via MiXCR and lists one record per CDR3 protein. This repertoire shows about 1.7 million distinct CDR3 sequences, 25% to 30% found once; its top ten account for about 8%. This clonotype turned up a few times. Its antigen is as yet unknown. Study observations and caveats: Per million T cells, TCR beta diversity dropped roughly linearly as age increased. Conclusively comparing naive with antigen-experienced cells was impossible with unsorted PBMCs. Among long-lived donors, naive CD4+ cells were more numerous and diversity higher than in aged donors.

The clonotype originates from a woman aged 25 to 39 in good health. The rearrangement links TRBV6-5 to TRBJ1-2, with a tentative D call TRBD1 (5 bases). Sample: blood. The CDR3 nucleotides are TGTGCCAGCAGCCGCGGCGGGGGGGTCTATGGCTACACCTTC. This gives the protein CASSRGGGVYGYTF.